What follows is one T cell receptor (beta chain) and its context. This CDR3 comprises 15 residues. CDR1 SGHRS and CDR2 YFSETQ come from the germline V gene. The V and J ends lost 0 bases and 2 bases respectively, with 9 bases between them. Per the original methods: For nucleated cells, counts were estimated from reference gene primer amplification. Some clones are missing from TCRdb's copy, which holds only in-frame ones; the method was immunoSEQ multiplex PCR. V, J and clone size are those of that table, while D and trimming were read from the DNA. Of about 38,000 clones listed, just under 75% are singletons. The sample is drawn from a study of blood T cell repertoires in COVID-19.

Sequenced input: peripheral blood. This receptor was identified in a man in his 70s with COVID-19, enrolled during active disease. The J gene is TRBJ1-3, the V gene TRBV5-1; the D is unclear. The CDR3 DNA is TGCGCCAGCAGCTTGGGGTCGGCGGCTGGAAACACCATATATTTT. It is translated as CASSLGSAAGNTIYF.